This entry concerns a single T cell receptor (beta chain). The antigen it recognizes is unknown. No much larger clone is present one base from it, and per-base qualities are unavailable. The sequencing machine was an Illumina NovaSeq 6000. TCR cDNA was made using 5'RACE template switching, a step that added a universal primer site and unique molecular identifiers. Priming of cDNA synthesis was performed from both the TCR alpha and TCR beta constant segments. Two PCR steps were used to amplify libraries, with sample barcodes and sequencing adapters being added in the second step. Sequencing of libraries was performed on Illumina HiSeq 2500 (2x100 bp) or NovaSeq (2x150 bp). The original pipeline was this. MIGEC handled demultiplexing of reads and collapsing into UMI consensus sequences, while MiXCR performed V(D)J alignment. Vaccine-responding clonotypes were defined with edgeR using replicate PBMC samples, requiring FDR below 0.01 and a log2 fold change above 5 up to day 15. Bulk clonotypes were assigned CD4 or CD8 identity according to which sequenced CD4 or CD8 repertoire held them at higher abundance. TCRdb itself trimmed the public reads at Q25 with fastp, ran MiXCR and retained productive beta chains. Each CDR3 protein gets just one entry, which takes the most common genes and DNA from the rows behind it. Clone size and V and J calls follow TCRdb, not the original study. The table for this sample lists 150,000 to 200,000 distinct CDR3 sequences; roughly 8.8% of them were counted only once. Roughly 36% of the sample rests with the top ten.

This sample was taken from a study of T cells after yellow fever vaccination (dated by TCRdb to between 2018 and 2020). Regarding the research as a whole: Libraries from fractions with low cell numbers were prepared with the SMART-Seq v4 Ultra Low Input RNA kit. Bulk TCR alpha and beta repertoires were sequenced longitudinally to track T-cell clones before and after primary and booster YFV17D yellow fever vaccination. The cohort comprised two healthy male donors, one aged 18 to 29 and one aged 30 to 39 years. Blood was drawn at multiple timepoints before and after primary and secondary immunization, with bulk PBMC replicates and cell subsets isolated.

What this sample's treatment or condition label stands for: live attenuated yellow fever vaccine strain. A standard Ficoll-Paque protocol was used to isolate PBMCs from peripheral blood. CD4 and CD8 T-cell fractions were isolated with Dynabeads CD4 and CD8 positive selection kits. TriZol was used to extract RNA from bulk PBMCs, CD4 and CD8 fractions, and dextramer-positive and dextramer-negative fractions. Trimming takes 0 bases off V and 3 bases off J; junction bases not matched to a gene: 5. The germline V gene encodes CDR1 ENHRY and CDR2 SYGVKD. The CDR3 holds 16 amino acids from the cysteine to the phenylalanine. Kept here is only the CDR3 DNA, which spans 48 bases and is read in frame from base 1. The full study reports these points: Most clones expanded after primary vaccination were re-detected after the booster (just under 97% of CD4 and about nine tenths of CD8), suggesting broad memory maintenance. Because the study included only a couple of donors, the extent to which the findings can be generalized is limited. Compared with the primary T-cell response, the secondary T-cell response was weaker but faster, peaking on day 5 rather than day 15. A small fraction of clonotypes showed up in both the CD4 and CD8 compartments, probably as a result of convergent recombination. Computational filtering was needed because FACS-sorted repertoires could contain abundant contaminating clonotypes from the bulk population.

The V gene is TRBV10-3 and the J gene is TRBJ1-5; the junction holds 7 bases that match TRBD1. The origin of this receptor is a man aged 18 to 29 who received the YFV17D yellow fever vaccine. The specimen comprised CD8+ T cells sorted from PBMCs, sampled 45 days after the yellow fever booster vaccination. The encoded CDR3 is CAISESGDRDNQPQHF. The DNA reads TGTGCCATCAGTGAGTCGGGGGACAGAGACAATCAGCCCCAGCATTTT.